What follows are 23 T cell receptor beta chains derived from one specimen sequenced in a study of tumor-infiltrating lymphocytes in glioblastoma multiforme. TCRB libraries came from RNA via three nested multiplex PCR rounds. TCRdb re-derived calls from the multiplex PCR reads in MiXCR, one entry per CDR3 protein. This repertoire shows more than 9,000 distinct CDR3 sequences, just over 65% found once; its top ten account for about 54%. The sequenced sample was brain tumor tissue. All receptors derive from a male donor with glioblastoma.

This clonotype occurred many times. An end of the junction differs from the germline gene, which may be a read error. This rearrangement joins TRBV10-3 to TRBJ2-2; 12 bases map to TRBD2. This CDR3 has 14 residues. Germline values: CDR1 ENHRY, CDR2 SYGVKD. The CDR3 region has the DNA TGTGCCATAACTAGCGGGAGGATCTCCGGGGAGCTGGTTTTT. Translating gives CAITSGRISGELVF.

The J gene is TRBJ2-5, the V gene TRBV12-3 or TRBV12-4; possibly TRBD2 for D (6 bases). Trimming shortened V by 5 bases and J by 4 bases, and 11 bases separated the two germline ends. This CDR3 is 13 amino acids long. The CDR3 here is CASSLGLLETQYF. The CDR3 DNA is TGTGCCAGCAGTCTGGGACTTTTAGAGACCCAGTACTTC.

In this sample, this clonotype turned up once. The CDR3 sequence is CASTTGGNQPQHF. The DNA for the CDR3 is TGTGCCAGCACGACAGGGGGTAATCAGCCCCAGCATTTT. The gene calls are TRBV6-6 and TRBJ1-5; 9 positions agree with TRBD1. Trimming cost V 7 bases and J 4 bases; bases outside gene matches: 2. CDR3 size: 13 residues. Germline CDR1 reads MNHNY; CDR2 reads SVGAGI (reference sequence).

The CDR3 region is CSVGFRDTIYF. CDR3 in DNA: TGCAGCGTTGGCTTTAGAGACACCATATATTTT. The chain links TRBV29-1 to TRBJ1-3; D not certain. V lost 4 bases, J lost 8 bases, and 9 bases lay in between. Germline V gene lookup returns CDR1 SQVTM and CDR2 ANQGSEA. CDR3 length: 11 amino acids.

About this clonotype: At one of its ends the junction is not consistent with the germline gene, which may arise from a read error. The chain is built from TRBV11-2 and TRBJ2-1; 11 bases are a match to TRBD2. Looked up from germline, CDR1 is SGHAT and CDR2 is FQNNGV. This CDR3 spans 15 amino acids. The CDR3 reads CASSPGLAGVNEQLF. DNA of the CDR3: TGCGCCAGCAGCCCAGGACTAGCGGGTGTCAATGAGCAGCTCTTC.

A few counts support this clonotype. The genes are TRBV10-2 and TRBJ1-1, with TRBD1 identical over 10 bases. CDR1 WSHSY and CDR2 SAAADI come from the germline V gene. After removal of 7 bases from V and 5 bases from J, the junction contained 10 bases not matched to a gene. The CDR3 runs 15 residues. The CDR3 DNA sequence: TGCGCCAGCACGATGACAGGGGGCGGAAGTACTGAAGCTTTCTTT. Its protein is CASTMTGGGSTEAFF.

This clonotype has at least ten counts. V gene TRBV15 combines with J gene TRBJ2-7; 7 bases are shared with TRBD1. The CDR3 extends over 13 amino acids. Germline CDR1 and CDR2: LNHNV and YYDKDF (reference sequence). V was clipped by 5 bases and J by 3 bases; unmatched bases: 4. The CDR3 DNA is TGTGCCACCAGCGGGGGACAGAACTACGAGCAGTACTTC. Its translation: CATSGGQNYEQYF.

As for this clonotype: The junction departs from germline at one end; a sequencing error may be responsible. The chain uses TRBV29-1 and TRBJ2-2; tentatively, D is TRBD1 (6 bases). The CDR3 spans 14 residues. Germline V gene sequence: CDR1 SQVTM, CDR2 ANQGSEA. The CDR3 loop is CSVAPGQGAGELLF. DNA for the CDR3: TGCAGCGTTGCGCCGGGACAAGGGGCCGGGGAGCTCTTATTT.

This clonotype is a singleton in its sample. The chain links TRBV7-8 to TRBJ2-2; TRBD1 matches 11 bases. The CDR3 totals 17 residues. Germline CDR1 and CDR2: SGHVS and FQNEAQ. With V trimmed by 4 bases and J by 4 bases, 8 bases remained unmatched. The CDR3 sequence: CASSSRDRGTGTGELFF. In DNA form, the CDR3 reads TGTGCCAGCAGCTCCCGGGACAGGGGGACAGGCACCGGGGAGCTGTTTTTT.

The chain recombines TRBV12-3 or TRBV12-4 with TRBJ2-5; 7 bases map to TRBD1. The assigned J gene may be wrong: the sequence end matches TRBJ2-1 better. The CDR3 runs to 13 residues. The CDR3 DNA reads TGTGCCAGCAGCGGCGCTACGGGACAGAAGCAGTTCTTC. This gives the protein CASSGATGQKQFF.

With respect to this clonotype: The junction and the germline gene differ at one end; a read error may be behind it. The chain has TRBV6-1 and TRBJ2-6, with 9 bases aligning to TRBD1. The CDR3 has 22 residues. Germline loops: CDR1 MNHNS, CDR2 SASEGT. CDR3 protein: CTSSVPTSTGTGSYSGANVLAF. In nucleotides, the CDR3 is TGTACCAGCAGTGTCCCCACAAGTACCGGGACAGGGAGTTACTCTGGGGCCAACGTCCTGGCTTTC.

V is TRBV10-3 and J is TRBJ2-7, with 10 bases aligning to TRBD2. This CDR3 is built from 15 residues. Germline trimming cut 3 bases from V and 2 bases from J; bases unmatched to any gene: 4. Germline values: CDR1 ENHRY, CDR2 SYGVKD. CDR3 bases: TGTGCCATCAGTGACATACTAGCGGGAACCTACGAGCAGTACTTC. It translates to CAISDILAGTYEQYF.

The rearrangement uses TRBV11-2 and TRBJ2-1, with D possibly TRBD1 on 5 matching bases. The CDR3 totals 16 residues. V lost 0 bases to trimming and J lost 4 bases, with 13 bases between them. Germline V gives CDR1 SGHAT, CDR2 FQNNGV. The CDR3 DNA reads TGTGCCAGCAGCTTAGAGACAGCCCGGAGATACAATGAGCAGTTCTTC. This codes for CASSLETARRYNEQFF.

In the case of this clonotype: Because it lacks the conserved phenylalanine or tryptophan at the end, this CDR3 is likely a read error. CDR3 amino acids: CACSSGHHYGYTL. The DNA for the CDR3 is TGTGCCTGCAGCTCAGGACACCACTATGGCTACACCCTC. The rearrangement uses TRBV5-5 and TRBJ1-2, with a possible D match to TRBD1 (5 bases). The CDR3 sequence is 13 residues long. Germline values: CDR1 SGHKS, CDR2 YYEKEE (reference sequence).

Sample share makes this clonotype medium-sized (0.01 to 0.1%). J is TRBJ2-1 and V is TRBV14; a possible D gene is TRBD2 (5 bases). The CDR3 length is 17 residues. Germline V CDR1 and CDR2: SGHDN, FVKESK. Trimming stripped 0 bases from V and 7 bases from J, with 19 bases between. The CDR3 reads CASSQDTRLAFFNEQFF. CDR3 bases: TGTGCCAGCAGCCAAGATACTCGGCTAGCATTTTTTAATGAGCAGTTCTTC.

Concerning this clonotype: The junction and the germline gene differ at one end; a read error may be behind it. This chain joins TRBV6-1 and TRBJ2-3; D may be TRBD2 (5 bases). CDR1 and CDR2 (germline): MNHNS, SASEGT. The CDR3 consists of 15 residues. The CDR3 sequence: CANLGGTTLADTQYF. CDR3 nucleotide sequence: TGTGCCAACCTCGGCGGCACTACCCTAGCAGATACGCAGTATTTC.

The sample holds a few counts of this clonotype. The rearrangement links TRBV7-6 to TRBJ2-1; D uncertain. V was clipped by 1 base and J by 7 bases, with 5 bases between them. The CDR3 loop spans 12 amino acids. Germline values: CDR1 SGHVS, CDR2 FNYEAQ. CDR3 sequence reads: CASSLVGNEQFF. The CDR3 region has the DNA TGTGCCAGCAGCTTAGTGGGAAATGAGCAGTTCTTC.

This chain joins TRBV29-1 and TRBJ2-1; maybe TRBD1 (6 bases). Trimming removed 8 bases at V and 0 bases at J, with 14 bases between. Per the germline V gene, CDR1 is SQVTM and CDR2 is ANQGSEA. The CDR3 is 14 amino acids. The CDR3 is CSIRDMSSYNEQFF. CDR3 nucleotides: TGCAGCATTCGGGACATGAGCTCCTACAATGAGCAGTTCTTC.

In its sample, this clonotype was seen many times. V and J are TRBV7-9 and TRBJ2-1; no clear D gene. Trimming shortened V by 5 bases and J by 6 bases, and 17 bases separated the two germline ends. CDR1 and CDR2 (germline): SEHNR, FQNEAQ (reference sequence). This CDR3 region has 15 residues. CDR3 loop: CASSPPGRVGNEQFF. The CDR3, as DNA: TGTGCCAGCAGCCCCCCAGGAAGGGTCGGCAATGAGCAGTTCTTC.

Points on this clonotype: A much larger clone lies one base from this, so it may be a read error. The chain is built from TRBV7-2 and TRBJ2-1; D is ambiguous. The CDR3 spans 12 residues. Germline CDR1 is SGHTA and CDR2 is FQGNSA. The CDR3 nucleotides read TGTGCCAGCAGCTTATGGGTAAATGAGCAGATCTTC. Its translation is CASSLWVNEQIF.

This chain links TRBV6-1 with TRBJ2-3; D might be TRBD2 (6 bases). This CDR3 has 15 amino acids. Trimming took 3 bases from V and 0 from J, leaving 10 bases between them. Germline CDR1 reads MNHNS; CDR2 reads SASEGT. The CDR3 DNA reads TGTGCCAGCAGTGAGGAGGCGGGGAGCACAGATACGCAGTATTTT. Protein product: CASSEEAGSTDTQYF.

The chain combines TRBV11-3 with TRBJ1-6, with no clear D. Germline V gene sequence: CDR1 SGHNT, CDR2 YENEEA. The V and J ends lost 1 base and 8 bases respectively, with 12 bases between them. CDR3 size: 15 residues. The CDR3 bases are TGTGCCAGCAGCTTAGCATCGGGGTTAGATTCACCCCTCCACTTT. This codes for CASSLASGLDSPLHF.

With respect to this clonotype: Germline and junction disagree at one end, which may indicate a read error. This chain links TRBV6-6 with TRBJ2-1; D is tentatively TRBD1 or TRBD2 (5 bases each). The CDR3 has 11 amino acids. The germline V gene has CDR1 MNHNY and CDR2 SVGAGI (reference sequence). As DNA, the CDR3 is TGTGCCGGCAGTTCTGGGACGCGGCAGTTCTTC. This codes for CAGSSGTRQFF.